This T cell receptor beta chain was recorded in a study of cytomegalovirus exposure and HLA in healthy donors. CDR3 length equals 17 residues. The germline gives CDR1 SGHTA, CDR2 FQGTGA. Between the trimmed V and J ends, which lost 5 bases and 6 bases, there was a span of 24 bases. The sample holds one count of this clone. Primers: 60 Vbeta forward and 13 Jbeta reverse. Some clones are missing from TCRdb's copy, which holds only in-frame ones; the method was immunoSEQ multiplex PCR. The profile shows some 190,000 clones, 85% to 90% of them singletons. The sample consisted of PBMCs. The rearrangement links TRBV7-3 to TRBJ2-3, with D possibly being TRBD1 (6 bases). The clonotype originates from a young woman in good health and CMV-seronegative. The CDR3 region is CASSLNPGTLRLDTQYF. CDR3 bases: TGTGCCAGCAGCCTCAATCCCGGGACACTGAGACTGGATACGCAGTATTTT.